The clone carrying this T cell receptor (beta chain) was picked up a small number of times. The antigen remains unidentified. The CDR3 is made up of 11 amino acids. The V and J ends lost 8 bases and 2 bases respectively, with 5 bases between them. CDR1 MNHNS and CDR2 SASEGT come from the germline V gene. Time point described: cycle 4 day 1 (C4D1), after around six weeks of nivolumab. Every patient relapsed after autologous stem cell transplantation, and brentuximab vedotin exposure varied. This record belongs to a study of PD-1 blockade in classical Hodgkin lymphoma. About the research overall: On a schedule of every 2 weeks, patients received nivolumab 3 mg/kg intravenously.

Findings and caveats of the study: Relative to healthy donors, newly diagnosed patients reportedly had lower baseline TCR diversity, which was reported as lower still in relapsed/refractory patients. At C4D1, TCR diversity had climbed significantly for CD4+ cells, though not for CD8+ cells.

Here immunoSEQ multiplex PCR was the method, and the copy in TCRdb shows in-frame clones only, minus some. The sample gives approximately 65,000 clones, over 85% of which show up once; around 8% is in the top ten. V gene TRBV6-1 combines with J gene TRBJ2-3, with D unclear. This specimen was peripheral blood mononuclear cells (PBMCs), taken before the fourth cycle of nivolumab. The receptor comes from a human donor with classical Hodgkin lymphoma. As DNA, the CDR3 is TGTGCCAGCGTCATCACAGATACGCAGTATTTT. It is translated as CASVITDTQYF.